This entry lists 10 T cell receptor beta chains sequenced from one sample in a study of type 1 regulatory T cells. TCRdb called the reads again in MiXCR, with one record for every CDR3 protein. The sample includes roughly 25,000 distinct CDR3 sequences, roughly two thirds seen only once; the top ten take roughly 13%. These TCRs' antigens remain unknown. Sequences were obtained from cultured T cells, either the whole culture or a sorted T cell fraction (not recorded which). The subset: Tr1-enriched cell product generated in vitro against host alloantigens. These receptors were obtained from a human donor in good health.

This clonotype came up once. The rearrangement uses TRBV9 and TRBJ1-2; D unresolved. CDR3 size: 14 residues. CDR1 is SGDLS, CDR2 YYNGEE, per germline. The V end was cut by 0 bases, the J end by 4 bases, with 10 bases between. This chain's CDR3 is CASSVDEGFYGYTF. The CDR3 DNA is TGTGCCAGCAGCGTAGACGAGGGATTCTATGGCTACACCTTC. Using reference TRBV9 and TRBJ1-2 for the parts outside the CDR3, the full variable domain is DSGVTQTPKHLITATGQRVTLRCSPRSGDLSVYWYQQSLDQGLQFLIQYYNGEERAKGNILERFSAQQFPDLHSELNLSSLELGDSALYFCASSVDEGFYGYTFGSGTRLTVV.

The chain carries TRBV7-9 and TRBJ2-7, with D maybe TRBD2 (5 bases). The CDR3 runs 12 residues. Looked up from germline, CDR1 is SEHNR and CDR2 is FQNEAQ (reference sequence). V lost 5 bases, J lost 4 bases, and 9 bases lay in between. The CDR3 DNA sequence: TGTGCCAGCAGCGATCGGGGTTACGAGCAGTACTTC. This sequence encodes CASSDRGYEQYF.

The rearrangement uses TRBV3-1 and TRBJ2-4, with D possibly matching TRBD2 (5 bases). Trimming pared 0 bases from V and 3 bases from J, leaving 15 bases between. The CDR3 runs 17 residues. The germline V gene has CDR1 LGHDT and CDR2 YNNKEL (reference sequence). The CDR3 DNA is TGTGCCAGCAGCCAAGAGAGACTCCTCCGGGACAAAAACATTCAGTACTTC. Protein product: CASSQERLLRDKNIQYF.

J is TRBJ2-1 and V is TRBV5-1; 8 nucleotides match TRBD2. CDR3 length equals 15 residues. J gave up 6 bases and V 0 bases, and 5 bases lay outside the gene matches. Germline CDR1 reads SGHRS; CDR2 reads YFSETQ. CDR3 loop: CASSLVQRGINEQFF. For the CDR3, the DNA is TGCGCCAGCAGCTTGGTCCAGCGGGGGATCAATGAGCAGTTCTTC.

This rearrangement joins TRBV5-1 to TRBJ1-4; no reliable D call. The V end was cut by 0 bases, the J end by 6 bases, with 9 bases between. CDR3 length: 14 residues. From germline, CDR1 is SGHRS and CDR2 YFSETQ. DNA for the CDR3: TGCGCCAGCAGCTTGGTTGCCGGGGATGAAAAACTGTTTTTT. Encoded protein: CASSLVAGDEKLFF.

The CDR3 DNA is TGCGCCAGCAGCCAAGACCCTAGCAGAAGCACAGATACGCAGTATTTT. Its translation: CASSQDPSRSTDTQYF. The J gene is TRBJ2-3, the V gene TRBV4-3; TRBD2 might be the D (5 bases). Germline V gene lookup returns CDR1 LGHNA and CDR2 YSLEER. Deletions cut 0 bases from V and 0 bases from J, with 10 bases between. The CDR3 is 16 amino acids.

This chain uses TRBV9 with TRBJ2-7, with D possibly being TRBD1 (6 bases). The CDR3 covers 16 residues. V dropped 4 bases and J dropped 5 bases, with 22 bases sitting between them. Germline V gene lookup returns CDR1 SGDLS and CDR2 YYNGEE. The CDR3 region is CASSPRGSGDLNEQYF. The CDR3 DNA reads TGTGCCAGCAGCCCTAGGGGGTCAGGGGACCTTAACGAGCAGTACTTC.

The chain links TRBV12-3 or TRBV12-4 to TRBJ1-5; D is unclear. The ends were cut back, 7 bases at V and 6 bases at J, with 13 bases in the middle. The CDR3 is made up of 13 amino acids. For the CDR3, the DNA is TGTGCCAGCACCGGCGCAGGTGGTCAGCCCCAGCATTTT. Protein sequence: CASTGAGGQPQHF.

In this sample, this clonotype is medium-sized (0.01 to 0.1%). The chain couples TRBV2 to TRBJ2-5; 9 bases line up with TRBD2. Germline V lookup: CDR1 SNHLY, CDR2 FYNNEI. The trim removed 6 bases at V and 2 bases at J, leaving 7 bases unmatched. The CDR3 spans 15 residues. The CDR3 region is CASRPVRGGQETQYF. The CDR3 nucleotides are TGTGCCAGCAGACCTGTGCGGGGGGGACAAGAGACCCAGTACTTC.

The gene calls are TRBV4-1 and TRBJ2-1; 8 bases are a match to TRBD1. The CDR3 has 17 residues. V was pared by 2 bases and J by 3 bases, with 9 bases of the junction left unmatched. Germline V lookup: CDR1 MGHRA, CDR2 YSYEKL. CDR3 loop: CASSQPRQGRIYNEQFF. The CDR3 DNA reads TGCGCCAGCAGCCAACCTAGACAGGGGAGGATCTACAATGAGCAGTTCTTC.